This T cell receptor (beta chain) was retrieved from a study of cytomegalovirus exposure and HLA in healthy donors. Trimming left V 2 bases short and J 5 bases short, with 12 bases between. The CDR3 sequence is 15 residues long. CDR1 LNHDA and CDR2 SQIVND come from the germline V gene (reference sequence). Primers for the PCR totalled 60 Vbeta and 13 Jbeta. Repertoires were generated with immunoSEQ multiplex PCR, while TCRdb's copy carries only in-frame clones and drops some. The sample yields roughly 140,000 clones, 75% to 80% seen once. Healthy bone marrow donors formed the donor group. This TCR came from a male donor in good health and CMV-seronegative. The sequenced sample was PBMCs. The V gene is TRBV19, the J gene TRBJ2-2; possibly TRBD1 for D (5 bases). The CDR3 loop is CASSIIGAGTGELFF. The CDR3 region has the DNA TGTGCCAGTAGTATAATTGGGGCCGGGACCGGGGAGCTGTTTTTT.